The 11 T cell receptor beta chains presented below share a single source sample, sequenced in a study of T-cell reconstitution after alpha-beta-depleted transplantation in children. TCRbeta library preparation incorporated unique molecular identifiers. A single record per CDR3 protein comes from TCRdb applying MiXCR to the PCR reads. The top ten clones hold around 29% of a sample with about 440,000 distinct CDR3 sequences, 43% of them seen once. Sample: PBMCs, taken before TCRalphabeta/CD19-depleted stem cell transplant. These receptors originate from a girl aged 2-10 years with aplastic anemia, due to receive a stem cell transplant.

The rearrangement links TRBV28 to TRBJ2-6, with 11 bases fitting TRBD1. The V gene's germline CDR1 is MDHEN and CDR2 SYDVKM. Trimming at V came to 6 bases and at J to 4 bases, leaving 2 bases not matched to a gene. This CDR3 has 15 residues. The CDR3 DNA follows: TGTGCCAGCAGGGACAGGGGGCTCGGGGCCAACGTCCTGACTTTC. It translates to CASRDRGLGANVLTF.

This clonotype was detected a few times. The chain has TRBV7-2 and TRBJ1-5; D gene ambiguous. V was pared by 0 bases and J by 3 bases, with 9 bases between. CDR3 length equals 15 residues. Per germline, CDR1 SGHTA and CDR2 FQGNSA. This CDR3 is CASSLAQLDNQPQHF. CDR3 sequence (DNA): TGTGCCAGCAGCTTAGCGCAGCTGGACAATCAGCCCCAGCATTTT.

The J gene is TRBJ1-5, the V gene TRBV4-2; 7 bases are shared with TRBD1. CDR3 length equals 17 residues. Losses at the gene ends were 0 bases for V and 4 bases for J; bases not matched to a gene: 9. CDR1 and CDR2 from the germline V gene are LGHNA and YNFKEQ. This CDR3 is CASSQDEGGRLNQPQHF. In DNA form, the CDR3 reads TGTGCCAGCAGCCAAGATGAAGGGGGCAGGCTTAATCAGCCCCAGCATTTT.

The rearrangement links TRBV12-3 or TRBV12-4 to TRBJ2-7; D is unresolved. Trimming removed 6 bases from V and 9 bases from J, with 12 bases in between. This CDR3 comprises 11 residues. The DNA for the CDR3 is TGTGCCAGCAGGACGGGTAAATTGCAGTACTTC. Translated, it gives CASRTGKLQYF.

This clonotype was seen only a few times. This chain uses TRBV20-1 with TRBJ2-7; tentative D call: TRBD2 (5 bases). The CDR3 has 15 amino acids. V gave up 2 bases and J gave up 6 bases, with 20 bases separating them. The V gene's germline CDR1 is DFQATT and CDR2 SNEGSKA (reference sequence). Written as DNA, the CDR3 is TGCAGTGCTAGACCTGGTCACATGGGAGTAGGCGAGCAGTACTTC. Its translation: CSARPGHMGVGEQYF.

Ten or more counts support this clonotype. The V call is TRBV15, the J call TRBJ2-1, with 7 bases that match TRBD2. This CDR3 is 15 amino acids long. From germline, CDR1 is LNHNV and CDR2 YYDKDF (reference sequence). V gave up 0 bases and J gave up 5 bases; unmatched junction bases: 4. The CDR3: CATSRDGLADNEQFF. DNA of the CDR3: TGTGCCACCAGCAGAGATGGGCTAGCGGACAATGAGCAGTTCTTC.

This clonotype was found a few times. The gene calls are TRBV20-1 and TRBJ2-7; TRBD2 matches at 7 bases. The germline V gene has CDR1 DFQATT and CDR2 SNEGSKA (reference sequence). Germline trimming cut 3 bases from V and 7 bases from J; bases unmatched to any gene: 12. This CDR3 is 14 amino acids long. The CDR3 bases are TGCAGTGCTAGTGGGGACTACGGGGCGGAGGAGCAGTACTTC. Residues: CSASGDYGAEEQYF.

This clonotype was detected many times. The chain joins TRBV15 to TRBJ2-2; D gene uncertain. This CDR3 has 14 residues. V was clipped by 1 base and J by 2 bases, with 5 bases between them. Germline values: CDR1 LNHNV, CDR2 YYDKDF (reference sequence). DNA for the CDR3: TGTGCCACCAGCAGAGTACTTAACACCGGGGAGCTGTTTTTT. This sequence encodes CATSRVLNTGELFF.

The CDR3 DNA is TGCGCCAGCAGCATAGGACAAGGGGAAGAGACCCAGTACTTC. Translated: CASSIGQGEETQYF. J is TRBJ2-5 and V is TRBV5-1; D might be TRBD1 (5 bases). Germline values: CDR1 SGHRS, CDR2 YFSETQ. Trimming removed 4 bases at V and 3 bases at J, with 13 bases between. The CDR3 extends over 14 amino acids.

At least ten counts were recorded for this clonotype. The CDR3 DNA is TGTGCCAGCAGCCCTTATACGACAGTGAACACTGAAGCTTTCTTT. Amino acids: CASSPYTTVNTEAFF. The V gene is TRBV9, the J gene TRBJ1-1, with TRBD1 as a possible D gene (5 bases). With 4 bases removed from V and 0 bases from J, the gap between germline ends came to 13 bases. This CDR3 has 15 amino acids. CDR1 and CDR2 from the germline V gene are SGDLS and YYNGEE.

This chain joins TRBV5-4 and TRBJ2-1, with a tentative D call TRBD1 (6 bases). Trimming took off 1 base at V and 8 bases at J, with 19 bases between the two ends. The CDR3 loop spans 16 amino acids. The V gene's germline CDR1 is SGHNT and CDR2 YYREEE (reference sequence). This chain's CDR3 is CASSLSTGTPTDEQFF. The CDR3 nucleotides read TGTGCCAGCAGCTTGAGTACCGGGACACCCACCGATGAGCAGTTCTTC.